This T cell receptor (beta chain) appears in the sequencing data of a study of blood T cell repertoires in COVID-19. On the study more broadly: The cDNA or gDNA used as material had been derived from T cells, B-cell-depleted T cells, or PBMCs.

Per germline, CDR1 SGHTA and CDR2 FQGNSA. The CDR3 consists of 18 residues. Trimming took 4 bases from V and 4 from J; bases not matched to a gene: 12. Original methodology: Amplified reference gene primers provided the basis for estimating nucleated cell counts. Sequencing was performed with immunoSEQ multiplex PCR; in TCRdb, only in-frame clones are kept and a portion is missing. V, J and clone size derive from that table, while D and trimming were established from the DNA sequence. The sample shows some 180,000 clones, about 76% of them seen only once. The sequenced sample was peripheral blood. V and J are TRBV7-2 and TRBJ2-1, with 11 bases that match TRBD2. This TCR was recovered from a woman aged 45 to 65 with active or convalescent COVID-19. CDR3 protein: CASSSLTGSGGGYNEQFF. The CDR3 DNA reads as TGTGCCAGCAGCTCACTCACAGGTAGCGGGGGGGGTTACAATGAGCAGTTCTTC. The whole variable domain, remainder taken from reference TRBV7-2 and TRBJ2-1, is GAGVSQSPSNKVTEKGKDVELRCDPISGHTALYWYRQSLGQGLEFLIYFQGNSAPDKSGLPSDRFSAERTGGSVSTLTIQRTQQEDSAVYLCASSSLTGSGGGYNEQFFGPGTRLTVL.